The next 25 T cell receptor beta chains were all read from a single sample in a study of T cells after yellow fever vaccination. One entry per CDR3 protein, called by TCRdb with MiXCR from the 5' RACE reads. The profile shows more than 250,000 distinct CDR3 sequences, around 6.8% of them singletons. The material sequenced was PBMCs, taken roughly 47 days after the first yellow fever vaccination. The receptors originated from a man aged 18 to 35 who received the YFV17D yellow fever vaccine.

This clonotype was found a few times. CDR3 region: CASSHPRTGRYEQFF. The DNA for the CDR3 is TGTGCCAGCAGCCACCCCCGGACAGGACGGTATGAGCAGTTCTTC. The chain uses TRBV3-1 and TRBJ2-1, with 7 bases lining up with TRBD1. V was clipped by 3 bases and J by 8 bases; unmatched bases: 10. The germline CDR1 and CDR2 sequences are LGHDT and YNNKEL (reference sequence). The CDR3 sequence is 15 residues long.

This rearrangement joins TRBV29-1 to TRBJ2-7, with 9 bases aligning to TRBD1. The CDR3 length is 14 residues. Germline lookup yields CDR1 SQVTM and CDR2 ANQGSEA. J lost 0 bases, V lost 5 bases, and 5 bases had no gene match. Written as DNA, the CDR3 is TGCAGCGTTCACCGGGACAGGGACTCCTACGAGCAGTACGTC. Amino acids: CSVHRDRDSYEQYV.

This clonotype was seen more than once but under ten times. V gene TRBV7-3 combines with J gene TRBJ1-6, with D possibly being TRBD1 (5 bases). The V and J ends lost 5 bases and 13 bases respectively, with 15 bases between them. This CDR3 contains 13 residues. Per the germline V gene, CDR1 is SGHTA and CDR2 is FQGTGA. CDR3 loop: CASSPGTVSPLHF. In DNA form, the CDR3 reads TGTGCCAGCAGCCCCGGGACGGTTTCGCCCCTCCACTTT.

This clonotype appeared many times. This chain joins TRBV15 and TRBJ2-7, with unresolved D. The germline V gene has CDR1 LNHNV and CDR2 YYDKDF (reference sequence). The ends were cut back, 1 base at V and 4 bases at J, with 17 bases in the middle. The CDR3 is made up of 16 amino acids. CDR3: CATSRVGWGSRYEQYF. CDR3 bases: TGTGCCACCAGCAGAGTAGGTTGGGGATCTCGGTACGAGCAGTACTTC. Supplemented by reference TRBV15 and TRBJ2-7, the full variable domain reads DAMVIQNPRYQVTQFGKPVTLSCSQTLNHNVMYWYQQKSSQAPKLLFHYYDKDFNNEADTPDNFQSRRPNTSFCFLDIRSPGLGDTAMYLCATSRVGWGSRYEQYFGPGTRLTVT.

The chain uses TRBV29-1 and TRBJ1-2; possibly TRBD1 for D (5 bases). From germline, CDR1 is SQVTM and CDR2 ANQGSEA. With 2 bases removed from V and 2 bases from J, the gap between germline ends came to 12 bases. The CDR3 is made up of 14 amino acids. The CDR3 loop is CSVEWGMLNYGYTF. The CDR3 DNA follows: TGCAGCGTTGAATGGGGGATGCTAAACTATGGCTACACCTTC.

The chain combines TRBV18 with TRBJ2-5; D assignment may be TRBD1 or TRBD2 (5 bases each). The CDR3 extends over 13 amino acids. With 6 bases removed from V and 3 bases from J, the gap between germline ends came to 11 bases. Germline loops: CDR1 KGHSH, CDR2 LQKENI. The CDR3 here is CASSVGTEETQYF. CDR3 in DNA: TGTGCCAGCTCTGTAGGGACGGAAGAGACCCAGTACTTC.

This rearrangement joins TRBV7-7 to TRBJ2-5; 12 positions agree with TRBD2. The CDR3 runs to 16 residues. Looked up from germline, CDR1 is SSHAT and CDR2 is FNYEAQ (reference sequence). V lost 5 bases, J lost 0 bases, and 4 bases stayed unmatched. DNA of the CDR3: TGTGCCAGCAGCATCGGACTAGCGGGGAACCAAGAGACCCAGTACTTC. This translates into CASSIGLAGNQETQYF.

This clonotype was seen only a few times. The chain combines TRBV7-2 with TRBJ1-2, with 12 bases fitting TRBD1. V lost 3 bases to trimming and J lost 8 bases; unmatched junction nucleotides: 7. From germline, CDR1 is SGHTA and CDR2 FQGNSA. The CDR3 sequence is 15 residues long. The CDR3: CASSLPGQGALGYTF. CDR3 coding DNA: TGTGCCAGCAGCTTGCCGGGACAGGGGGCCTTGGGCTACACCTTC.

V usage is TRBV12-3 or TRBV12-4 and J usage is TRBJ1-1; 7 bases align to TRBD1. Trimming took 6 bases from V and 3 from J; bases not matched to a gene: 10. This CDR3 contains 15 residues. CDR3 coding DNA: TGTGCCAGCAGAACCCCAGGGGGAATTTACACTGAAGCTTTCTTT. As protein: CASRTPGGIYTEAFF.

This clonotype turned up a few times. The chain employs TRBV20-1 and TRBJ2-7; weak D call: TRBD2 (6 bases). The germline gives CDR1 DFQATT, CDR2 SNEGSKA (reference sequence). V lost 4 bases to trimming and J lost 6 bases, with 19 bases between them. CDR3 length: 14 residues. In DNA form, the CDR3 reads TGCAGTGCTACCCTTCCGGGACTCCCCGGCGAGCAGTACTTC. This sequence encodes CSATLPGLPGEQYF.

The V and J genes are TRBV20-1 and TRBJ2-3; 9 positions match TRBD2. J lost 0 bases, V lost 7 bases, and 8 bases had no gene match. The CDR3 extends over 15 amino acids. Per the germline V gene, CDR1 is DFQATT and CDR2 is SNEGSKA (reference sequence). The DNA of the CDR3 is TGCAGTGAGGCTAGCGGGGCATTTAGCACAGATACGCAGTATTTT. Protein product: CSEASGAFSTDTQYF.

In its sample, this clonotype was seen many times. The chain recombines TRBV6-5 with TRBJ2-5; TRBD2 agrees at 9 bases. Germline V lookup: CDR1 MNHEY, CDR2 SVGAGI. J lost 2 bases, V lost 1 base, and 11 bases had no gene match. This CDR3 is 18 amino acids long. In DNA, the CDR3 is TGTGCCAGCAGTTACTTCCGGCCAGCGGGGGGCCCTCAAGAGACCCAGTACTTC. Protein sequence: CASSYFRPAGGPQETQYF.

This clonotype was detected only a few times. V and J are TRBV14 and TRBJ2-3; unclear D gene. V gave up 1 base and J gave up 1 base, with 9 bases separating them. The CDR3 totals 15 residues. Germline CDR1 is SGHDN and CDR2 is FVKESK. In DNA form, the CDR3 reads TGTGCCAGCAGCCAAGGTGCCGTGGGCACAGATACGCAGTATTTT. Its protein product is CASSQGAVGTDTQYF. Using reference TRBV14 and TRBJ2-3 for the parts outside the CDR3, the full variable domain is EAGVTQFPSHSVIEKGQTVTLRCDPISGHDNLYWYRRVMGKEIKFLLHFVKESKQDESGMPNNRFLAERTGGTYSTLKVQPAELEDSGVYFCASSQGAVGTDTQYFGPGTRLTVL.

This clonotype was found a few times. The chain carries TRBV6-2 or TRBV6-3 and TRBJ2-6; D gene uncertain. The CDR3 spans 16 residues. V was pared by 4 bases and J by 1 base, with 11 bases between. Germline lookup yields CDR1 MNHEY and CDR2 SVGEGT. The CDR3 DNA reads TGTGCCAGCAGTTTCATAAGCTTATCTGGGGCCAACGTCCTGACTTTC. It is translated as CASSFISLSGANVLTF.

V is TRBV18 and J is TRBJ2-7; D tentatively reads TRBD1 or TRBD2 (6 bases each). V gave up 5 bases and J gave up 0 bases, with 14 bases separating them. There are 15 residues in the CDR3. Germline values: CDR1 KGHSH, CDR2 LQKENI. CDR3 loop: CASSNTGASSYEQYF. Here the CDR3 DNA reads TGTGCCAGCTCAAACACGGGGGCCAGCTCCTACGAGCAGTACTTC.

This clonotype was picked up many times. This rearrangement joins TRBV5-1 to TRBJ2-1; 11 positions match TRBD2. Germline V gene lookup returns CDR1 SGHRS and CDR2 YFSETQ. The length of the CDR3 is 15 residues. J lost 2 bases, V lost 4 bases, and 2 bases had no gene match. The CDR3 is CASSRLAGTYNEQFF. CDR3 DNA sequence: TGCGCCAGCAGCCGACTAGCGGGGACCTACAATGAGCAGTTCTTC. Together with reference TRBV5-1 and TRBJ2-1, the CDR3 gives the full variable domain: KAGVTQTPRYLIKTRGQQVTLSCSPISGHRSVSWYQQTPGQGLQFLFEYFSETQRNKGNFPGRFSGRQFSNSRSEMNVSTLELGDSALYLCASSRLAGTYNEQFFGPGTRLTVL.

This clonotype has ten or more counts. The CDR3 region has the DNA TGTGCCTGGAGAGGCAGCGACTATCAGCCCCAGCATTTT. Its translation: CAWRGSDYQPQHF. This chain uses TRBV30 with TRBJ1-5; D is uncertain. In germline, CDR1 is GTSNPN, CDR2 SVGIG (reference sequence). This CDR3 comprises 13 residues. Between the trimmed V and J ends, which lost 3 bases and 5 bases, there was a span of 11 bases. Complete variable domain (other parts from reference TRBV30 and TRBJ1-5): SQTIHQWPATLVQPVGSPLSLECTVEGTSNPNLYWYRQAAGRGLQLLFYSVGIGQISSEVPQNLSASRPQDRQFILSSKKLLLSDSGFYLCAWRGSDYQPQHFGDGTRLSIL.

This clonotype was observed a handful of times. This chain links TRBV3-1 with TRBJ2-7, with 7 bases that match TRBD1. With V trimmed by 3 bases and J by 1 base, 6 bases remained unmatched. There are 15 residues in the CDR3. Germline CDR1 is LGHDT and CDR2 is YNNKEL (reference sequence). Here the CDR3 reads CASSHGQDGSYEQYF. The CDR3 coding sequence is TGTGCCAGCAGCCACGGACAGGATGGTTCCTACGAGCAGTACTTC.

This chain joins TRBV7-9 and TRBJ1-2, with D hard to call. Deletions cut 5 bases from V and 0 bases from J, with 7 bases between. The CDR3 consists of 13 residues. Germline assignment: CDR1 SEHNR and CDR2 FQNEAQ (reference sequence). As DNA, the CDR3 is TGTGCCAGCAGCGAGAGAGCTAACTATGGCTACACCTTC. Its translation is CASSERANYGYTF.

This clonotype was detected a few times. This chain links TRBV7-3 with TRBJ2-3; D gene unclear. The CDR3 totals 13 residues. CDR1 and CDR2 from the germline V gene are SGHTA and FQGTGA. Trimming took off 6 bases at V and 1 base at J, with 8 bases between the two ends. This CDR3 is CASSFKGTDTQYF. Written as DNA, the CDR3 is TGTGCCAGCAGTTTTAAGGGCACAGATACGCAGTATTTT. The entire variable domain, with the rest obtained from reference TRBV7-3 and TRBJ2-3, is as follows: GAGVSQTPSNKVTEKGKYVELRCDPISGHTALYWYRQSLGQGPEFLIYFQGTGAADDSGLPNDRFFAVRPEGSVSTLKIQRTERGDSAVYLCASSFKGTDTQYFGPGTRLTVL.

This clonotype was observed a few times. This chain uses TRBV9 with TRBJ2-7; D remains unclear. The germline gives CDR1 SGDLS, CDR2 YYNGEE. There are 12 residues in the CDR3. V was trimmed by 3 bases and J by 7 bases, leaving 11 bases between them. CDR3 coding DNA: TGTGCCAGCAGCGGAGAGACCCCAGAGCAGTACTTC. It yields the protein CASSGETPEQYF.

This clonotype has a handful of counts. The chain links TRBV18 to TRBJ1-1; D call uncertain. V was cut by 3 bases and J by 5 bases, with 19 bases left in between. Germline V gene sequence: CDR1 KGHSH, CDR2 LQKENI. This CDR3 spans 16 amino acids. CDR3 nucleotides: TGTGCCAGCTCACCCCGCCACCCTACAGTCACAACTGAAGCTTTCTTT. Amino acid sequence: CASSPRHPTVTTEAFF.

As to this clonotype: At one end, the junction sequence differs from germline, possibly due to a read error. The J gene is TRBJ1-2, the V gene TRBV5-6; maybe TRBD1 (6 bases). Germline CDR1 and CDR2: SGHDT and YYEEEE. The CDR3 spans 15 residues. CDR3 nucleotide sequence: TGTGCCAGCAGCTTCTCTGGGGGGCCCAACTATGGCTACGCCTTC. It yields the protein CASSFSGGPNYGYAF.

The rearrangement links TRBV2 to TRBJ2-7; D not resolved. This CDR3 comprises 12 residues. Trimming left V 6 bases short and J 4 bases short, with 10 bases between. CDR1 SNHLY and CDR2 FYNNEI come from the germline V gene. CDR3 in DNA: TGTGCCAGCAGAGGAGATCCGTACGAGCAGTACGTC. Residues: CASRGDPYEQYV.

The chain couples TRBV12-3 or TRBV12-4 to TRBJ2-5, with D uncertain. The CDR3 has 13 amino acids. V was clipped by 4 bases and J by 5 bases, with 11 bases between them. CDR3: CASSYGRWETQYF. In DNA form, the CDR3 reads TGTGCCAGCAGTTACGGGCGCTGGGAGACCCAGTACTTC.